This T cell receptor (beta chain) was recorded in a study of CD8+ T cells in alopecia areata. CDR1 SGHRS and CDR2 YFSETQ come from the germline V gene. The CDR3 spans 12 residues. V shed 4 bases and J shed 1 base, with 6 bases lying between them. Specified treatment: oral pan-JAK inhibitor, 5-10 mg twice daily. Study-level results: Against the mouse data, patients shared TCRs less clearly, possibly for HLA reasons. Many of the expanded lesional clones endured in scalp and blood while on tofacitinib.

Reverse transcribed after extraction, RNA yielded cDNA as the sequencing template. Profiled with immunoSEQ multiplex PCR; TCRdb holds only in-frame clones, not every one. In the table there are about 200,000 clones, 60% of which are singletons. In regard to this clone: The antigen is undetermined.

The chain joins TRBV5-1 to TRBJ2-7; D is possibly TRBD2 (5 bases). The sequence came from a human donor with alopecia areata. This sample comprised CD4+ T cells sorted from blood, obtained at week 24, from a patient treated with tofacitinib. The CDR3 DNA follows: TGCGCCAGCAGCGGGGAGTCCTACGAGCAGTACTTC. This encodes CASSGESYEQYF.